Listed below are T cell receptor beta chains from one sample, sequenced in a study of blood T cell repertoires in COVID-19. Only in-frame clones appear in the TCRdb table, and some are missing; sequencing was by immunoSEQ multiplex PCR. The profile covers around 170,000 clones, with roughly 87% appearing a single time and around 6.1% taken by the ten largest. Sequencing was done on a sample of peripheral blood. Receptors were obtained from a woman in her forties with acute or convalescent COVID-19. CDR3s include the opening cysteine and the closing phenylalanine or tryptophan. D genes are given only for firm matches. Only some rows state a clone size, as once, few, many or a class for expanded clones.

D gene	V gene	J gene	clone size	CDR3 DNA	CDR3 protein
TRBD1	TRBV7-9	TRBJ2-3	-	TGTGCCAGCAGGAATCGACCGGGACAGGGTGCGATGGATACGCAGTATTTT	CASRNRPGQGAMDTQYF
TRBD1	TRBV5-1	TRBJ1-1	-	TGCGCCAGCAGCTTCGGGGACAGACCGAACACTGAAGCTTTCTTT	CASSFGDRPNTEAFF
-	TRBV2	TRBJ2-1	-	TGTGCCAGCGGGGGCGGGAGCTCCTACAATGAGCAGTTCTTC	CASGGGSSYNEQFF
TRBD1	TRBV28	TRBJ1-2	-	TGTGCCAGCAGGTACAGGGGATCTAACTATGGCTACACCTTC	CASRYRGSNYGYTF
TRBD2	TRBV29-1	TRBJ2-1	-	TGCAGTGTAGCGGGAGGGCCCTACAATGAGCAGTTCTTC	CSVAGGPYNEQFF
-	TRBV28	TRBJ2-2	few	TGTGCCAGCAGTTTTGGCGGGGCAACCACCGGGGAGCTGTTTTTT	CASSFGGATTGELFF
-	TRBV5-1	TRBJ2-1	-	TGCGCCAGCACGGGGGGCAGGAACACCTACAATGAGCAGTTCTTC	CASTGGRNTYNEQFF
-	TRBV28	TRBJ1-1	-	TGTGCCAGCAGTTTTGCAGGGGCCATGAACACTGAAGCTTTCTTT	CASSFAGAMNTEAFF
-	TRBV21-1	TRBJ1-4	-	TGTGCCAGCAGCAAAGGGAAGGGGGCAGAGGGGGCCAATAATGAAAAACTGTTTTTT	CASSKGKGAEGANNEKLFF
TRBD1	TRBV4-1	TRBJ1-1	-	TGCGCCAGCAGCCAAGTCGCCCGTACAGGGGCGGGTGAAGCTTTCTTT	CASSQVARTGAGEAFF
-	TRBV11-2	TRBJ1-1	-	TGTGCCAGCAGCTTAAGCCTTTACAACACTGAAGCTTTCTTT	CASSLSLYNTEAFF
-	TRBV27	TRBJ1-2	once	TGTGCCAGCAGTTACGCTGACCGACGGAGCATGAGCTACACCTTC	CASSYADRRSMSYTF
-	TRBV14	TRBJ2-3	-	TGTGCCAGCAGCCATCGTCTAATAAGCACAGATACGCAGTATTTT	CASSHRLISTDTQYF
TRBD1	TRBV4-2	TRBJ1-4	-	TGTGCCAGCAGCCAAGTCGGGACAGGAGAAGAAAAACTGTTTTTT	CASSQVGTGEEKLFF
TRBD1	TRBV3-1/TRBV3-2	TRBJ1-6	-	TGTGCCAGCAGCCAAGAGGGACAGGGGAATTCACCCCTCCACTTT	CASSQEGQGNSPLHF
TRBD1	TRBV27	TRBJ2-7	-	TGTGCCAGCAGTTTATCGGGGACAGGTGGCTCCTACGAGCAGTACTTC	CASSLSGTGGSYEQYF
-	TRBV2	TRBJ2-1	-	TGTGCCAGCAGCCGAGGGTCAGTCGCTCCGGGTGAGCAGTTCTTC	CASSRGSVAPGEQFF
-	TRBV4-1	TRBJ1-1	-	TGCGCCAGCAGCCAAGAACGAGATCAGGGTGGTCTTCACACTGAAGCTTTCTTT	CASSQERDQGGLHTEAFF
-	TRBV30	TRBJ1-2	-	TGTGCCTGGACACGACAGGTCGGCTACACCTTC	CAWTRQVGYTF
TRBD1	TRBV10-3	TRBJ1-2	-	TGTGCCATTTGGGGACAGGGAGTATCCCACGGCGGCTACACCTTC	CAIWGQGVSHGGYTF
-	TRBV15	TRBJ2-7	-	TGTGCCACCAGCAGAGATTCCCGAACGAGCCTGTACTTC	CATSRDSRTSLYF
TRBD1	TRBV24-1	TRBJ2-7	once	TGTGCCACCAGTGATTTCGGGACAGGCTACGAGCAGTACTTC	CATSDFGTGYEQYF
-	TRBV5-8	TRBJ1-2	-	TGTGCCAGCAGCTTGTGGGCAATAAACTATGGCTACACCTTC	CASSLWAINYGYTF
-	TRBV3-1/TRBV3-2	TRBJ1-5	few	TGTGCCAGCAGCCCGCGCGGGGCTCAGAGTCCCCAGCATTTT	CASSPRGAQSPQHF
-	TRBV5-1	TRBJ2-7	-	TGCGCCAGCAGCCTACTATCCGGGATGGGGTACGAGCAGTACTTC	CASSLLSGMGYEQYF
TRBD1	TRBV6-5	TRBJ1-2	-	TGTGCCAGTCCGGGACAGGGGCGTCTGAGGGGCTACACCTTC	CASPGQGRLRGYTF
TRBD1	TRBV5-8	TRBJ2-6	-	TGTGCCAGAGAGGGGGCGCTCCCTGGGGCCAACGTCCTGACTTTC	CAREGALPGANVLTF
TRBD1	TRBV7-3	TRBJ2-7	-	TGTGCCAGCAGCAAGGACAGGGGCTTTGTACACGAGCAGTACTTC	CASSKDRGFVHEQYF
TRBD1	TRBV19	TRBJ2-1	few	TGTGCCACCACACAGGGGGTCTTCTACAATGAGCAGTTCTTC	CATTQGVFYNEQFF
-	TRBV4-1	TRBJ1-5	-	TGCGCCAGCAGCCAAGAGTACAGGCAGGGTCAGCCCCAGCATTTT	CASSQEYRQGQPQHF
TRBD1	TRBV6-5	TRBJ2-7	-	TGTGCCAGCAGTATAACAGGGGGTATGTACGAGCAGTACTTC	CASSITGGMYEQYF
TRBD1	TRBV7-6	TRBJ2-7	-	TGTGCCAGCAGCTCCTACCGGGACAGGGGGTACGAGCAGTACTTC	CASSSYRDRGYEQYF
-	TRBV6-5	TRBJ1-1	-	TGTGCCAGCGTCCGACAGGAAACGAACACTGAAGCTTTCTTT	CASVRQETNTEAFF
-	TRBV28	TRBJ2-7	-	TGTGCCAGCCTTAGGGACAATGCCTACGAGCAGTACTTC	CASLRDNAYEQYF
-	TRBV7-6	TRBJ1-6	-	TGTGCCAGCAGCCCAGAAAGGCAGGGTGCCTCACCCCTCCACTTT	CASSPERQGASPLHF
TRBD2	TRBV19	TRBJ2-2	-	TGTGCCAGTAGTATTCTGGGGACTAGTTCCGGGGAGCTGTTTTTT	CASSILGTSSGELFF
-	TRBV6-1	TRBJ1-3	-	TGTGCCAGCAGTGAACCCCTCGCAGGAACAAACACCATATATTTT	CASSEPLAGTNTIYF
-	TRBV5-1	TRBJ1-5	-	TGCGCCAGCAGCACTGAGGGCAATCAGCCCCAGCATTTT	CASSTEGNQPQHF
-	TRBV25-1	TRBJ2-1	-	TGTGCCAGCAGCCCTGTGACTGGTCGGCAGTTCTTC	CASSPVTGRQFF
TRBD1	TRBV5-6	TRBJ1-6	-	TGTGCCAGCAGCTTGGGGACAGGGGAGGGCTCACCCCTCCACTTT	CASSLGTGEGSPLHF
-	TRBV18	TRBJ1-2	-	TGTGCCAGCTCACCACGGGCAGTATACTATGGCTACACCTTC	CASSPRAVYYGYTF
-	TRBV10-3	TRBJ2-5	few	TGTGCCATCAGTGATCCGCGGGGGCCCGGAGAGACCCAGTACTTC	CAISDPRGPGETQYF
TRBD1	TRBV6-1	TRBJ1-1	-	TGTGCCAGCAGTGTTGGTCGACAGGGTTGGAACACTGAAGCTTTCTTT	CASSVGRQGWNTEAFF
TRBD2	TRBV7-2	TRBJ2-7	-	TGTGCCAGCAGCTTAGGGCGGGAGAGGAGCTACGAGCAGTACTTC	CASSLGRERSYEQYF
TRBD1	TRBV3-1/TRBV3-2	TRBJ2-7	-	TGTGCCAGCAGCCAACCCGGGACAGCGAGCTCCTACGAGCAGTACTTC	CASSQPGTASSYEQYF
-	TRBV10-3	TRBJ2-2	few	TGTGCCACGAGTGGGCGCGGGGAAACCGGGGAGCTGTTTTTT	CATSGRGETGELFF
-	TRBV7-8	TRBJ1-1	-	TGTGCCAGCAGCTTCCTCATCACACCGTCGGGGGGTGGGAGGAGGAACACTGAAGCTTTCTTT	CASSFLITPSGGGRRNTEAFF
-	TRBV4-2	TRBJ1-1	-	TGTGCCAGCAGCCAAGGGCTACAGGACCACACTGAAGCTTTCTTT	CASSQGLQDHTEAFF
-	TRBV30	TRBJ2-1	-	TGTGCCTGGACCCCCGGCGGAGGTGAGCAGTTCTTC	CAWTPGGGEQFF
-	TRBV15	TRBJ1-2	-	TGTGCCACCAGCAGAGAGGCCACCGCTAACTATGGCTACACCTTC	CATSREATANYGYTF
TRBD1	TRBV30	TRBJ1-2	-	TGTGCCTGGAGTGGGGCCGTTTGGGGGACAGGGAACTATGGCTACACCTTC	CAWSGAVWGTGNYGYTF
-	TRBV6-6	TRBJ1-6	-	TGTGCCAGCAGTTGGCCGATGGGGGGGTCTGATTCACCCCTCCACTTT	CASSWPMGGSDSPLHF
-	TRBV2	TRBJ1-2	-	TGTGCCAGCCTAAGGAAGGGGCAGAATGGCTACACCTTC	CASLRKGQNGYTF